The TCR beta chain described here comes from a study of blood T cell repertoires in COVID-19. Study information: COVID-19 samples, acute and convalescent, were from the United States, Italy and Spain.

CDR1 and CDR2 (germline): DFQATT, SNEGSKA (reference sequence). V was trimmed by 3 bases and J by 5 bases, leaving 19 bases between them. The length of the CDR3 is 15 residues. In the original workflow: Nucleated cell number was recorded as an estimate derived from reference gene primer amplification. This table comes from immunoSEQ multiplex PCR, and its TCRdb copy is limited to in-frame clones, with some not included. V, J and clone size derive from that table, while D and trimming were established from the DNA sequence. The sample shows tens of thousands of clones, 70% to 90% of them seen only once.

Sequences were obtained from peripheral blood. The clonotype originates from a human donor in a cohort sampled during active COVID-19. The chain has TRBV20-1 and TRBJ2-5, with a tentative D call TRBD2 (5 bases). The CDR3 sequence is CSASRGERGFETQYF. The CDR3, as DNA: TGCAGTGCTAGTCGGGGAGAACGAGGGTTTGAGACCCAGTACTTC.